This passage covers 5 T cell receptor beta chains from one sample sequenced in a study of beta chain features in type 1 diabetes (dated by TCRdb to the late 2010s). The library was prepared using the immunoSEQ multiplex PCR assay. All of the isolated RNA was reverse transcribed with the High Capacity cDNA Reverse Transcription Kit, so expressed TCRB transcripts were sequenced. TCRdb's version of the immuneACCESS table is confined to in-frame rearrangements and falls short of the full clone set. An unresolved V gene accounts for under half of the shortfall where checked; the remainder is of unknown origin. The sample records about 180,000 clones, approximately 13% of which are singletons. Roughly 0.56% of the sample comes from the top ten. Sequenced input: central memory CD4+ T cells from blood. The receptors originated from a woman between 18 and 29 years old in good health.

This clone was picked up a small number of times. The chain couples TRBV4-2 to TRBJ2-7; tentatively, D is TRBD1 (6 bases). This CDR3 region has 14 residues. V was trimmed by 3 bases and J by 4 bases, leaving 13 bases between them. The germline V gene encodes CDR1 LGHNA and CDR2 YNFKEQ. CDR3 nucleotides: TGTGCCAGCAGCCAGACCGCCGGGACATACGAGCAGTACTTC. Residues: CASSQTAGTYEQYF.

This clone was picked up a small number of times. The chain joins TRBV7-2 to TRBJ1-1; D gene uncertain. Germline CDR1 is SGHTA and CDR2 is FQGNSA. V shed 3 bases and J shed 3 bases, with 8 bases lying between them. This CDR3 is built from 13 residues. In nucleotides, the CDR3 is TGTGCCAGCAGCTTCGAAGCGTACACTGAAGCTTTCTTT. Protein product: CASSFEAYTEAFF. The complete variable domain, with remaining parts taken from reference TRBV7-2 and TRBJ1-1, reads GAGVSQSPSNKVTEKGKDVELRCDPISGHTALYWYRQSLGQGLEFLIYFQGNSAPDKSGLPSDRFSAERTGGSVSTLTIQRTQQEDSAVYLCASSFEAYTEAFFGQGTRLTVV.

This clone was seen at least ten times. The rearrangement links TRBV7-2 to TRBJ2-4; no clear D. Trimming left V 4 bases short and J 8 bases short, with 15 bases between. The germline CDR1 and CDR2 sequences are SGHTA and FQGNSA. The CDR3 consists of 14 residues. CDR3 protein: CASSSPALLDIQYF. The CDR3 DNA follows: TGTGCCAGCAGCTCCCCTGCCCTACTGGACATTCAGTACTTC.

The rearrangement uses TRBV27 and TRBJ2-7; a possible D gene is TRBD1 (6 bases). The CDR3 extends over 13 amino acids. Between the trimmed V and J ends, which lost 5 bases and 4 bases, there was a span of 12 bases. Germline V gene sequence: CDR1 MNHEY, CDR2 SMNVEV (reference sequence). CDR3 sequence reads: CASSADRRYEQYF. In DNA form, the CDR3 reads TGTGCCAGCAGTGCCGACAGGAGGTACGAGCAGTACTTC.

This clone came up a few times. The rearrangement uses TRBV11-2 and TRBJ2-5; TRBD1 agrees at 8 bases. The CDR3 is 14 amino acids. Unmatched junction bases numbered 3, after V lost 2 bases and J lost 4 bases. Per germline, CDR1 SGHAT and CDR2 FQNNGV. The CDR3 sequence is CASSLNQGAETQYF. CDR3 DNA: TGTGCCAGCAGCTTAAACCAGGGGGCAGAGACCCAGTACTTC.